A single T cell receptor beta chain is shown here with its context. The antigen is undetermined. This record comes from a study of T cells in Graves' hyperthyroidism and ophthalmopathy. The study, taken as a whole, reports: The model foresaw ophthalmopathy a median about 6.5 months prior to onset. Clonotypes that were expanded in thyroid above 0.001 mostly appeared in blood too.

Researchers took RNA transcripts and amplified the TCR beta CDR3 regions from them. HTBI primers were used for first-round RT-PCR of the TCR CDR3. TCRdb fed the multiplex PCR reads into MiXCR, producing one record per CDR3 protein. The sample lists about 400,000 distinct CDR3 sequences, roughly 15% occurring once. Trimming took 1 base from V and 1 from J, leaving 7 bases between them. Germline V lookup: CDR1 SGHKS, CDR2 YYEKEE (reference sequence). The CDR3 totals 14 residues. The TCR was taken from a woman in her 30s with Graves' ophthalmopathy. This rearrangement joins TRBV5-5 to TRBJ2-3, with D unresolved. Sequenced sample: blood. This CDR3 is CASSLIRGTDTQYF. CDR3 DNA: TGTGCCAGCAGCTTGATTCGGGGCACAGATACGCAGTATTTT.